This T cell receptor (beta chain) appears in the sequencing data of a study of blood T cell repertoires in COVID-19. Background on the study: The United States, Italy and Spain were the sources of the acute and convalescent COVID-19 samples.

While infection was still active, Seattle patients were enrolled and then followed longitudinally. The authors' processing: Scientists estimated how many nucleated cells there were by amplifying reference gene primers. Profiled with immunoSEQ multiplex PCR; TCRdb holds only in-frame clones, not every one. Clonal size and the V and J genes are those of that table, whereas D and trimming came from the DNA. The data contain hundreds of thousands of clones, around 89% of them seen just once; the ten biggest clones take up roughly 12%. This CDR3 is 12 amino acids long. Per the germline V gene, CDR1 is MNHEY and CDR2 is SVGAGI. Trimming left V 7 bases short and J 4 bases short, with 10 bases between.

The TCR originated in a woman between 50 and 59 years old with COVID-19, enrolled during active disease. Sequences were obtained from peripheral blood. The genes are TRBV6-5 and TRBJ1-2, with D hard to call. Here the CDR3 DNA reads TGTGCCAGCACCCCTATCATCTATGGCTACACCTTC. This gives the protein CASTPIIYGYTF.